This T cell receptor beta chain emerged from a study of siplizumab effects on memory and regulatory T cells. This CDR3 comprises 14 residues. Germline trimming cut 5 bases from V and 5 bases from J; bases unmatched to any gene: 4. Germline V gives CDR1 MNHNS, CDR2 SASEGT. Study-wide results and limits: About 75-97% of proliferating CD4+ or CD8+ clones had no assignable naive or memory phenotype. Naive T cell populations appeared to exhibit greater diversity than memory cells and appeared to be major alloresponse contributors. A mean of around 65% of mappable alloreactive CD4+ clones were Treg-derived with siplizumab, compared with less than 30% in controls.

Remarks on this clone: Its antigen is undetermined.

TCRdb's table, derived via immunoSEQ multiplex PCR, lists solely in-frame clones and lacks some. The sample lists some 120,000 clones; less than 95% were seen once. This receptor was identified in a human donor in good health. J is TRBJ1-5 and V is TRBV6-1; 9 bases align to TRBD1. Material for sequencing was non-Treg CD4+ T cells sorted from blood. CDR3 sequence reads: CASSSGQGDQPQHF. The CDR3 coding sequence is TGTGCCAGCAGTTCGGGACAGGGCGATCAGCCCCAGCATTTT.